A selection of T cell receptor beta chains follows, all from one sample in a study of cytomegalovirus exposure and HLA in healthy donors. Assay: immunoSEQ multiplex PCR; the TCRdb copy retains only in-frame clones and omits some. Counted here are about 88,000 clones, roughly 80% occurring once; the ten biggest clones make up roughly an eighth. The sample was PBMCs. These receptors were obtained from a woman in her late teens or twenties in good health and CMV-seropositive. CDR3s include the opening cysteine and the closing phenylalanine or tryptophan. The order of the fields is J gene, V gene, D gene, clone size, CDR3 DNA, CDR3 protein. A D gene is named only where the DNA matches it firmly. Some rows have no size entry. The others give once, few or many, or a class for an expanded clone.

TRBJ1-1 TRBV30 TRBD1 . TGTGCCTGGAGTTCCCAAACAGGGGGCACTGAAGCTTTCTTT CAWSSQTGGTEAFF
TRBJ2-4 TRBV15 . . TGTGCCACCAGTACAGGGAACGAGGCCAAAAACATTCAGTACTTC CATSTGNEAKNIQYF
TRBJ2-1 TRBV25-1 . . TGTGCCAGCAGTGAATGGCAGTCCTACAATGAGCAGTTCTTC CASSEWQSYNEQFF
TRBJ1-3 TRBV7-8 . . TGTGCCAGCAGCCCCGGGGGCTCTGGAAACACCATATATTTT CASSPGGSGNTIYF
TRBJ1-3 TRBV5-6 . . TGTGCCAGCAGCCCCGGCCCGGGGGCTGGAAACACCATATATTTT CASSPGPGAGNTIYF
TRBJ1-2 TRBV7-3 TRBD1 . TGTGCCAGCAGCTCGGGGACAGATTATGGCTACACCTTC CASSSGTDYGYTF
TRBJ2-7 TRBV7-6 . . TGTGCCAGCAGCTTAGAAGGCAGGGGTGGCTACGAGCAGTACTTC CASSLEGRGGYEQYF
TRBJ1-2 TRBV18 . . TGTGCCAGCTCACCTCAGGATAACTATGGCTACACCTTC CASSPQDNYGYTF
TRBJ2-5 TRBV29-1 . . TGCAGCGTTTTGGGGGGACTTGGGGAGACCCAGTACTTC CSVLGGLGETQYF
TRBJ2-1 TRBV5-1 TRBD2 . TGCGCCAGCAGCCGGACTAGCGGGGGGGGCGATGAGCAGTTCTTC CASSRTSGGGDEQFF
TRBJ2-3 TRBV7-8 TRBD2 . TGTGCCAGCAGCGGACTAGGGCAGAGCGGAGATACGCAGTATTTT CASSGLGQSGDTQYF
TRBJ1-2 TRBV6-5 . . TGTGCCAGCAGTTATGATGGGCTTAACTATGGCTACACCTTC CASSYDGLNYGYTF
TRBJ2-2 TRBV4-3 . . TGCGCCAGCAGCGAGGACAGTAACACCGGGGAGCTGTTTTTT CASSEDSNTGELFF
TRBJ1-1 TRBV7-8 . once TGTGCCAGCAGCTCCGGGGTGACAAGAGAAGCTTTCTTT CASSSGVTREAFF
TRBJ1-6 TRBV28 TRBD1 . TGTGCCAGCAAAGATGGACAGGGCTATAATTCACCCCTCCACTTT CASKDGQGYNSPLHF
TRBJ1-1 TRBV4-3 . . TGCGCCAGCAGCCAAGCTGATAGTAACACTGAAGCTTTCTTT CASSQADSNTEAFF
TRBJ2-1 TRBV18 TRBD2 . TGTGCCAGCTCGCGCACTAGCGGGGGGGCATACAATGAGCAGTTCTTC CASSRTSGGAYNEQFF
TRBJ2-7 TRBV7-2 . once TGTGCCAGCAGCTCTCAGCGTGGGGCAGGTCTAGACGAGCAGTACTTC CASSSQRGAGLDEQYF
TRBJ1-1 TRBV28 . . TGTGCCAGCAGTTTAAGGGCAGGGTGGGTAGCTTTCTTT CASSLRAGWVAFF
TRBJ2-1 TRBV2 TRBD2 . TGTGCCAGCAGGCGCTCTAGCGGGGGCTACAATGAGCAGTTCTTC CASRRSSGGYNEQFF
TRBJ2-3 TRBV5-8 . . TGTGCCAGCAGCTTCTTTTATACGCAGTATTTT CASSFFYTQYF
TRBJ1-6 TRBV19 . . TGTGCCAGTAGTTTTGGACTGAGCTCCTATAATTCACCCCTCCACTTT CASSFGLSSYNSPLHF
TRBJ2-3 TRBV6-1 TRBD2 . TGTGCCAGCAGTGCCGGATCTAGCGGGGGGGGAGATACGCAGTATTTT CASSAGSSGGGDTQYF
TRBJ2-3 TRBV4-1 TRBD2 . TGCGCCAGCAGACGCATAGGTGGGGGGGACTGGGATACGCAGTATTTT CASRRIGGGDWDTQYF
TRBJ2-1 TRBV6-6 TRBD2 few TGTGCCAGCAGCTACGAAGTGACTAGCGGGGGTAATGAGCAGTTCTTC CASSYEVTSGGNEQFF
TRBJ2-5 TRBV5-1 TRBD1 . TGCGCCAGCAGATTCGGACAGGGCTTGGAGACCCAGTACTTC CASRFGQGLETQYF
TRBJ1-2 TRBV14 . . TGTGCCAGCAGCCTGACGGGCAGGGATAACTATGGCTACACCTTC CASSLTGRDNYGYTF
TRBJ1-2 TRBV10-2 TRBD1 . TGCGCCAGCAGTGAACCCGACAGGGGGCTCGAAGGCTACACCTTC CASSEPDRGLEGYTF
TRBJ2-1 TRBV28 TRBD1 . TGTGCCAGCAGTCATGGGACAGGGGTCTACAATGAGCAGTTCTTC CASSHGTGVYNEQFF
TRBJ1-4 TRBV6-5 . . TGTGCCAGCTCCCGGGGTTCCGAGGAGTGGGAAAAACTGTTTTTT CASSRGSEEWEKLFF
TRBJ2-1 TRBV7-3 TRBD1 . TGTGCCAGCAGCTGGACAGGGGGATTCAATGAGCAGTTCTTC CASSWTGGFNEQFF
TRBJ1-1 TRBV6-4 . few TGTGCCAGCAGTCTTAACATGAACACTGAAGCTTTCTTT CASSLNMNTEAFF
TRBJ2-4 TRBV4-3 TRBD1 . TGCGCCAGCAGCCCAGGACAGGGGAACATTCAGTACTTC CASSPGQGNIQYF
TRBJ2-3 TRBV27 . . TGTGCCAGCAGTTCTGTTCGACTGGCCGCAGATACGCAGTATTTT CASSSVRLAADTQYF
TRBJ1-6 TRBV4-2 TRBD1 . TGTGCCAGCAGCCAAGGGCCAGGGGGTAATTCACCCCTCCACTTT CASSQGPGGNSPLHF
TRBJ2-7 TRBV5-5 TRBD1 . TGTGCCAGCAGCCTTGACAGGGGCTCCTACGAGCAGTACTTC CASSLDRGSYEQYF
TRBJ2-7 TRBV27 TRBD2 . TGTGCCAGCAGATTACTAGCGGGGGGGCAATACGAGCAGTACTTC CASRLLAGGQYEQYF
TRBJ1-2 TRBV5-1 TRBD1 . TGCGCCAGCAGCTTGTTGGGACAGCCCAGGGCTAACTATGGCTACACCTTC CASSLLGQPRANYGYTF
TRBJ2-1 TRBV9 . . TGTGCCAGCAGCGCAGCCCTAGTTTTGGCCGCATACAATGAGCAGTTCTTC CASSAALVLAAYNEQFF
TRBJ2-3 TRBV18 TRBD1 . TGTGCCAGCTCACCAGGACAGGAGCCAGATACGCAGTATTTT CASSPGQEPDTQYF
TRBJ2-2 TRBV19 TRBD2 . TGTGCCAGTAGTCCTGCATCAGGACTAGCGGGGGGGCCGACCGGGGAGCTGTTTTTT CASSPASGLAGGPTGELFF
TRBJ1-3 TRBV13 . . TGTGCCAGCAGATCACAGGGAGCGGGGCGCTGGGGCACCATATATTTT CASRSQGAGRWGTIYF
TRBJ2-3 TRBV2 TRBD2 . TGTGCCTCCAGAGGGAGGGCGGATACGCAGTATTTT CASRGRADTQYF
TRBJ1-6 TRBV6-5 TRBD1 . TGTGCCAGCAGTTCACCGAGGACAGGGGGATACTCACCCCTCCACTTT CASSSPRTGGYSPLHF
TRBJ1-1 TRBV27 . . TGTGCCAGCAGTTCCAAACAGAGGAACACTGAAGCTTTCTTT CASSSKQRNTEAFF
TRBJ2-7 TRBV7-2 . few TGTGCCAGCAGCCCCGGGGATCATAGAGGGGAGCAGTACTTC CASSPGDHRGEQYF
TRBJ2-1 TRBV10-3 . . TGTGCCATCAGTGAGGGTGGGCAGGGGAAGGTCTACAATGAGCAGTTCTTC CAISEGGQGKVYNEQFF
TRBJ1-2 TRBV18 TRBD1 . TGTGCCAGCTCACCCGGGGAACAGGGGTATGGCTACACCTTC CASSPGEQGYGYTF
TRBJ1-6 TRBV7-2 . . TGTGCCAGCAGCTCCCAGGCCCCTTATAATTCACCCCTCCACTTT CASSSQAPYNSPLHF
TRBJ1-5 TRBV19 . . TGTGCCAGCTCCGCGAGGGATCAGCAGCCCCAGCATTTT CASSARDQQPQHF
TRBJ2-7 TRBV6-5 . once TGTGCCAGCAGTTACTCGCCGCGACAGAATTACGAGCAGTACTTC CASSYSPRQNYEQYF
TRBJ1-6 TRBV5-1 . . TGCGCCAGCAGCTTGACCGGGACACCCAGTTCACCCCTCCACTTT CASSLTGTPSSPLHF
TRBJ1-5 TRBV7-9 . . TGTGCCAGCAGCTTATCCGGGGGGAACCAGCCCCAGCATTTT CASSLSGGNQPQHF
TRBJ2-7 TRBV6-5 . . TGTGCCAGCAGTTACGCTGCAGCCTACGAGCAGTACTTC CASSYAAAYEQYF
TRBJ2-5 TRBV2 TRBD1 . TGTGCCAGCAGCCCACGGACAGGGGGCCGGGAGACCCAGTACTTC CASSPRTGGRETQYF